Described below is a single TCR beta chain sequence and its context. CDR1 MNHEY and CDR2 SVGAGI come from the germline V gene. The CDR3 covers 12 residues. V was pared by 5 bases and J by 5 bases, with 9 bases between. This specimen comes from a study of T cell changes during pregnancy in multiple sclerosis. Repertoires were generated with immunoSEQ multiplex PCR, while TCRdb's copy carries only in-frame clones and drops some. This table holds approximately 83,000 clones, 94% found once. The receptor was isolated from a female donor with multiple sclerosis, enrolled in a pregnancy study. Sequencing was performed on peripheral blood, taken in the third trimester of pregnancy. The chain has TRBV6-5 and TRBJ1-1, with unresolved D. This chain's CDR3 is CASSAIGTEAFF. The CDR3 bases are TGTGCCAGCAGTGCCATCGGGACTGAAGCTTTCTTT.